This T cell receptor beta chain stems from a study of patients and donors after allogeneic stem cell transplantation. Germline assignment: CDR1 GTSNPN and CDR2 SVGIG (reference sequence). V shed 4 bases and J shed 5 bases, with 12 bases lying between them. This CDR3 has 12 residues. Each CDR3 protein is one row after TCRdb ran MiXCR on the RT-PCR reads. The sample lists about 72,000 distinct CDR3 sequences, approximately 25% occurring once. The rearrangement uses TRBV30 and TRBJ2-7, with D perhaps TRBD1 or TRBD2 (6 bases each). The sequence came from a human donor who was either an allogeneic HSCT recipient or a stem cell or donor lymphocyte infusion donor (not recorded which). It is not recorded whose cells these are; they may come from a transplant donor. The sequenced sample consisted of blood, either unsorted or a sorted T cell fraction (not recorded which). CDR3: CAWIRGLDEQYF. CDR3 sequence (DNA): TGTGCCTGGATCCGGGGGCTCGACGAGCAGTACTTC.